A single sample gave rise to the 27 T cell receptor beta chains below, sequenced in a study of T cell repertoires in cytomegalovirus infection. TCRdb re-called the reads with MiXCR, one entry per CDR3 protein. The sample records 150,000 to 200,000 distinct CDR3 sequences, roughly 9.8% being singletons. Sequencing was performed on PBMCs. The receptors were gathered from a human donor in good health (CMV status not recorded). Some clones in this sample may be carry-over from other donors' samples.

This clonotype has at least ten counts. The CDR3 region has the DNA TGCGCCAGCAGCCAAGAGATAACCGCCGGCTACACAGATACGCAGTATTTT. Its translation: CASSQEITAGYTDTQYF. V is TRBV4-3 and J is TRBJ2-3, with D hard to call. Per the germline V gene, CDR1 is LGHNA and CDR2 is YSLEER. The CDR3 consists of 17 residues. V dropped 0 bases and J dropped 2 bases, with 15 bases sitting between them.

This clonotype has ten or more counts. J is TRBJ1-4 and V is TRBV2; D possibly corresponds to TRBD1 (6 bases). The CDR3 runs 14 residues. V gave up 9 bases and J gave up 8 bases, with 19 bases separating them. Germline CDR1 reads SNHLY; CDR2 reads FYNNEI. CDR3 loop: CASRTAARREKLFF. DNA for the CDR3: TGTGCCAGTAGGACAGCTGCACGGAGGGAAAAACTGTTTTTT.

This clonotype was observed many times. This rearrangement joins TRBV19 to TRBJ2-1; a possible D gene is TRBD2 (6 bases). This CDR3 comprises 16 residues. Germline V gives CDR1 LNHDA, CDR2 SQIVND (reference sequence). V dropped 2 bases and J dropped 7 bases, with 18 bases sitting between them. CDR3 protein: CASSIIGGTGWNEQFF. In DNA, the CDR3 is TGTGCCAGTAGTATAATCGGAGGGACGGGTTGGAATGAGCAGTTCTTC. The full variable domain, with the rest looked up from reference TRBV19 and TRBJ2-1, is DGGITQSPKYLFRKEGQNVTLSCEQNLNHDAMYWYRQDPGQGLRLIYYSQIVNDFQKGDIAEGYSVSREKKESFPLTVTSAQKNPTAFYLCASSIIGGTGWNEQFFGPGTRLTVL.

This clonotype has ten or more counts. The chain joins TRBV28 to TRBJ2-5; 8 bases agree with TRBD2. From germline, CDR1 is MDHEN and CDR2 SYDVKM. The trim removed 6 bases at V and 5 bases at J, leaving 8 bases unmatched. This CDR3 region has 14 residues. Here the CDR3 reads CASSLAGFGETQYF. Written as DNA, the CDR3 is TGTGCCAGCAGCTTAGCGGGGTTCGGGGAGACCCAGTACTTC.

The rearrangement uses TRBV9 and TRBJ2-5, with 7 bases aligning to TRBD2. CDR3 length: 17 residues. Germline V gene lookup returns CDR1 SGDLS and CDR2 YYNGEE. Losses at the gene ends were 0 bases for V and 5 bases for J; bases not matched to a gene: 13. CDR3 nucleotide sequence: TGTGCCAGCAGCGTAGCTCGAGGCGGCGGGAGAGTGGAGACCCAGTACTTC. Encoded protein: CASSVARGGGRVETQYF.

This chain joins TRBV30 and TRBJ1-1, with D possibly being TRBD1 (5 bases). This CDR3 has 15 residues. CDR1 and CDR2 (germline): GTSNPN, SVGIG (reference sequence). Trimming removed 3 bases from V and 0 bases from J, with 14 bases in between. The CDR3 protein is CAWRGTLPVNTEAFF. The DNA of the CDR3 is TGTGCCTGGAGGGGGACCCTCCCCGTGAACACTGAAGCTTTCTTT. Full variable domain (remainder filled in from reference TRBV30 and TRBJ1-1): SQTIHQWPATLVQPVGSPLSLECTVEGTSNPNLYWYRQAAGRGLQLLFYSVGIGQISSEVPQNLSASRPQDRQFILSSKKLLLSDSGFYLCAWRGTLPVNTEAFFGQGTRLTVV.

This clonotype was seen a handful of times. The chain is built from TRBV30 and TRBJ2-7, with D uncertain. Trimming removed 3 bases from V and 1 base from J, with 19 bases in between. Germline V gene data show CDR1 as GTSNPN and CDR2 as SVGIG (reference sequence). CDR3 length: 16 amino acids. Here the CDR3 DNA reads TGTGCCTGGAGCCTCAGTACGAGGTTAACGTCCTACGAGCAGTACTTC. Residues: CAWSLSTRLTSYEQYF.

This clonotype was detected many times. The V call is TRBV7-2, the J call TRBJ2-5, with D uncertain. Trimming stripped 3 bases from V and 7 bases from J, with 15 bases between. The germline V gene encodes CDR1 SGHTA and CDR2 FQGNSA. This CDR3 spans 14 amino acids. DNA of the CDR3: TGTGCCAGCAGCTTCACTCCAGGACGAGGGACCCAGTACTTC. Its protein product is CASSFTPGRGTQYF.

This clonotype was observed many times. The chain has TRBV7-2 and TRBJ2-5, with D tentatively TRBD2 (6 bases). Germline loops: CDR1 SGHTA, CDR2 FQGNSA. CDR3 size: 16 residues. V lost 6 bases, J lost 5 bases, and 22 bases lay in between. The CDR3, as DNA: TGTGCCAGCAGTCTATCGGCCGGGAGAGGGCGGGAGACCCAGTACTTC. It codes for CASSLSAGRGRETQYF.

The table lists this clonotype with many counts. The CDR3 coding sequence is TGTGCCAGCAGCTTAGTCATGTACGAGCAGTACTTC. It codes for CASSLVMYEQYF. The chain is built from TRBV7-2 and TRBJ2-7; D unclear. There are 12 residues in the CDR3. Germline CDR1 and CDR2: SGHTA and FQGNSA. V was shortened by 1 base and J by 4 bases, with 5 bases between the two germline ends.

This clonotype was recorded many times. This chain uses TRBV30 with TRBJ2-3; 11 positions match TRBD2. This CDR3 is built from 20 residues. Germline CDR1 reads GTSNPN; CDR2 reads SVGIG (reference sequence). J was trimmed by 0 bases and V by 0 bases; bases with no gene match: 14. The CDR3 coding sequence is TGTGCCTGGAGTGTACTGGGGCTAGCGGGGGGATACACTAGCACAGATACGCAGTATTTT. Encoded protein: CAWSVLGLAGGYTSTDTQYF. The full variable domain, rest sourced from reference TRBV30 and TRBJ2-3, is SQTIHQWPATLVQPVGSPLSLECTVEGTSNPNLYWYRQAAGRGLQLLFYSVGIGQISSEVPQNLSASRPQDRQFILSSKKLLLSDSGFYLCAWSVLGLAGGYTSTDTQYFGPGTRLTVL.

This clonotype was seen a handful of times. The chain employs TRBV6-2 or TRBV6-3 and TRBJ1-1; tentative D call: TRBD1 (5 bases). With 5 bases removed from V and 4 bases from J, the gap between germline ends came to 14 bases. From germline, CDR1 is MNHEY and CDR2 SVGEGT. This CDR3 is 14 amino acids long. In nucleotides, the CDR3 is TGTGCCAGCAGTGCCAACTCCGGGACCACTGAAGCTTTCTTT. It is translated as CASSANSGTTEAFF.

This clonotype has more than one count but fewer than ten. The chain combines TRBV14 with TRBJ1-1, with D possibly being TRBD1 (6 bases). This CDR3 has 15 amino acids. The ends were cut back, 1 base at V and 7 bases at J, with 16 bases in the middle. Germline V CDR1 and CDR2: SGHDN, FVKESK. DNA for the CDR3: TGTGCCAGCAGCCAAGTTTCTGGACAGAATATTGAAGCTTTCTTT. Translated, it gives CASSQVSGQNIEAFF.

The table lists this clonotype with many counts. The gene calls are TRBV7-2 and TRBJ2-7, with a possible D match to TRBD2 (5 bases). CDR3 length: 13 amino acids. The ends were cut back, 4 bases at V and 7 bases at J, with 14 bases in the middle. Germline V lookup: CDR1 SGHTA, CDR2 FQGNSA. CDR3 DNA: TGTGCCAGCAGCTCCCGTGTCGGAGGAGAGCAGTACTTC. It translates to CASSSRVGGEQYF.

This clonotype appeared a few times. One end of the junction varies from germline; a read error may be responsible. The chain has TRBV19 and TRBJ1-2; no clear D. The CDR3 is 13 residues long. Germline V gives CDR1 LNHDA, CDR2 SQIVND (reference sequence). The CDR3 DNA follows: TGTGCCAGTAGTCCAAGGACGATCCCCGATACTTCCTTC. Protein product: CASSPRTIPDTSF. Using reference TRBV19 and TRBJ1-2 for the parts outside the CDR3, the full variable domain is DGGITQSPKYLFRKEGQNVTLSCEQNLNHDAMYWYRQDPGQGLRLIYYSQIVNDFQKGDIAEGYSVSREKKESFPLTVTSAQKNPTAFYLCASSPRTIPDTSFGSGTRLTVV.

This clonotype was seen repeatedly, ten times or more. The CDR3 region has the DNA TGTGCCAGCAGTCTATTAGCGGGCGACTACAATGAGCAGTTCTTC. Protein: CASSLLAGDYNEQFF. The chain joins TRBV6-5 to TRBJ2-1; 7 positions match TRBD2. Germline assignment: CDR1 MNHEY and CDR2 SVGAGI. V was pared by 5 bases and J by 3 bases, with 7 bases of the junction left unmatched. CDR3 length equals 15 residues.

CDR3 coding DNA: TGTGCCAGCAGATTTACAGGGAGTCCTAACTATGGCTACACCTTC. Translating it yields CASRFTGSPNYGYTF. The chain carries TRBV7-2 and TRBJ1-2; tentatively, D is TRBD1 (6 bases). The CDR3 extends over 15 amino acids. From germline, CDR1 is SGHTA and CDR2 FQGNSA. Trimming cost V 6 bases and J 0 bases, with 14 bases left between them. Together with reference TRBV7-2 and TRBJ1-2, the CDR3 gives the full variable domain: GAGVSQSPSNKVTEKGKDVELRCDPISGHTALYWYRQSLGQGLEFLIYFQGNSAPDKSGLPSDRFSAERTGGSVSTLTIQRTQQEDSAVYLCASRFTGSPNYGYTFGSGTRLTVV.

This clonotype was picked up many times. The V and J genes are TRBV12-3 or TRBV12-4 and TRBJ2-7; TRBD1 matches at 10 bases. Trimming took 6 bases from V and 1 from J; bases not matched to a gene: 9. The CDR3 is 16 residues long. CDR3 coding DNA: TGTGCCAGCAGCCCCGCCAGGACAGGGGGTTCCTACGAGCAGTACTTC. This gives the protein CASSPARTGGSYEQYF.

This clonotype was seen ten or more times. V usage is TRBV7-2 and J usage is TRBJ2-4; perhaps TRBD1 as D (6 bases). The CDR3 has 19 residues. Deletions cut 5 bases from V and 4 bases from J, with 27 bases between. Per the germline V gene, CDR1 is SGHTA and CDR2 is FQGNSA. The CDR3 sequence: CASSRFGGLSASGKNIQYF. CDR3 sequence (DNA): TGTGCCAGCAGCCGATTTGGGGGCCTGAGTGCGAGTGGGAAAAACATTCAGTACTTC.

This clonotype was detected only a few times. V is TRBV7-2 and J is TRBJ2-3; unclear D gene. There are 14 residues in the CDR3. Per germline, CDR1 SGHTA and CDR2 FQGNSA. V lost 5 bases and J lost 1, with 10 bases in between. DNA of the CDR3: TGTGCCAGCAGCGCGGTGTCACGCACAGATACGCAGTATTTT. As protein: CASSAVSRTDTQYF.

This clonotype was observed a few times. The V and J genes are TRBV28 and TRBJ1-2; D may be TRBD1 (5 bases). Between the trimmed V and J ends, which lost 4 bases and 4 bases, there was a span of 10 bases. This CDR3 contains 13 residues. The germline V gene has CDR1 MDHEN and CDR2 SYDVKM. Here the CDR3 reads CASSSGRIYGYTF. DNA of the CDR3: TGTGCCAGCAGTTCGGGACGGATCTATGGCTACACCTTC.

This clonotype was counted ten times or more. The chain links TRBV7-2 to TRBJ1-1; TRBD1 aligns across 9 bases. CDR3 length: 14 residues. Germline V CDR1 and CDR2: SGHTA, FQGNSA. V shed 5 bases and J 7 bases; nucleotides not matched to a gene: 8. The CDR3 DNA follows: TGTGCCAGCAGCCGGGACAGGGAAATGGGTGAAGCTTTCTTT. It encodes CASSRDREMGEAFF.

This clonotype was found many times. This chain uses TRBV7-2 with TRBJ1-2; D is perhaps TRBD1 (5 bases). Trimming took 5 bases from V and 0 from J, leaving 13 bases between them. CDR3 length: 15 residues. The germline V gene encodes CDR1 SGHTA and CDR2 FQGNSA. The CDR3 bases are TGTGCCAGCAGCCCCGACAGTGCAGCTAACTATGGCTACACCTTC. Protein product: CASSPDSAANYGYTF.

The chain carries TRBV25-1 and TRBJ2-1, with no clear D. CDR3 length: 15 residues. V lost 3 bases, J lost 0 bases, and 9 bases lay in between. CDR1 MGHDK and CDR2 SYGVNS come from the germline V gene. CDR3 region: CASSETRLSYNEQFF. CDR3 DNA sequence: TGTGCCAGCAGTGAGACCCGCCTCTCCTACAATGAGCAGTTCTTC.

CDR3 protein: CASIDRGNEKLFF. CDR3 DNA sequence: TGTGCCAGCATTGACAGGGGGAATGAAAAACTGTTTTTT. This rearrangement joins TRBV28 to TRBJ1-4; 9 bases match TRBD1. Germline values: CDR1 MDHEN, CDR2 SYDVKM. V lost 7 bases and J lost 5; bases outside the gene matches: 2. CDR3 length: 13 amino acids.

This clonotype has at least ten counts. This chain connects TRBV7-2 to TRBJ1-5; TRBD1 agrees at 10 bases. The CDR3 consists of 15 residues. CDR1 and CDR2 (germline): SGHTA, FQGNSA. V was pared by 5 bases and J by 3 bases, with 4 bases of the junction left unmatched. CDR3 residues: CASSPDRGNNQPQHF. DNA of the CDR3: TGTGCCAGCAGCCCGGACAGGGGGAACAATCAGCCCCAGCATTTT. The complete variable domain, with remaining parts taken from reference TRBV7-2 and TRBJ1-5, reads GAGVSQSPSNKVTEKGKDVELRCDPISGHTALYWYRQSLGQGLEFLIYFQGNSAPDKSGLPSDRFSAERTGGSVSTLTIQRTQQEDSAVYLCASSPDRGNNQPQHFGDGTRLSIL.

This clonotype showed up just a few times. V usage is TRBV20-1 and J usage is TRBJ1-2, with D uncertain. Germline CDR1 reads DFQATT; CDR2 reads SNEGSKA (reference sequence). The CDR3 is 10 amino acids. Trimming pared 1 base from V and 8 bases from J, leaving 5 bases between. CDR3: CSARGGGYTF. The CDR3 DNA is TGCAGTGCTAGAGGAGGCGGCTACACCTTC.